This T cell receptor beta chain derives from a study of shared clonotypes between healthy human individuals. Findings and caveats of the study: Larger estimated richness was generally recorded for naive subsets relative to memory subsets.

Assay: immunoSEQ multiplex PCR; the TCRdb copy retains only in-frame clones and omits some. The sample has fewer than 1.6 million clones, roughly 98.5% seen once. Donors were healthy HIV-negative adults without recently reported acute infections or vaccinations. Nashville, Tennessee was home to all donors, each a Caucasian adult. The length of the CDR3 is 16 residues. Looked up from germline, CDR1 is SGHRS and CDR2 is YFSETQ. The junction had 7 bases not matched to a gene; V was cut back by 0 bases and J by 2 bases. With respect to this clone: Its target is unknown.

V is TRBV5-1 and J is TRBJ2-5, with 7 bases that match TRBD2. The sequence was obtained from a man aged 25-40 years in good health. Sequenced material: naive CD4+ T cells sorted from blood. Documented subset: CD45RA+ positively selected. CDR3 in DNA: TGCGCCAGCAGCTTGGCACCTAGCGGAGTACAAGAGACCCAGTACTTC. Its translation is CASSLAPSGVQETQYF.